This TCR beta chain was retrieved from a study of blood T cell repertoires in COVID-19 (dated by TCRdb to the early 2020s). Describing the broader study: Collaborator samples came from the United States, Italy and Spain and covered acute and convalescent phases of COVID-19. The dataset comprised deeply sampled blood TCRbeta repertoires from subjects exposed to, actively infected with, or recovered from COVID-19. A freely available public database, intended as a resource for researchers studying the immune response to SARS-CoV-2, is where the repertoires were released. Nearly every sample came with metadata listing a de-identified subject ID, COVID-19 status, age in years and sex. The samples were drawn from the first 160 participants of the ongoing ImmuneRACE study and from under 1,500 subjects provided by 6 global collaborators. HLA class I and class II types, where available, came from metadata supplied by the sample provider rather than from assay-based typing. The material from the prospective study consisted of cDNA or gDNA derived from T cells, B-cell-depleted T cells, or PBMCs. What the research found in general, with its limitations: Clinical and demographic metadata were provided uncurated, with the amount varying by source and participant.

V was cut back by 5 bases and J by 5 bases, leaving a gap of 7 bases between them. The cysteine opens and the phenylalanine closes a CDR3 of 11 amino acids. The CDR3 DNA has 33 bases and is translated from base 1. According to the germline V gene, CDR1 reads SNHLY and CDR2 reads FYNNEI. Whole blood was collected in K2EDTA tubes by collaborating institutions according to the institutions' own protocols. For TCRbeta analysis, collaborators shipped samples as frozen whole blood, isolated PBMCs, or DNA extracted from either of those sample types. This clone was seen only once. The specificity of this receptor is unknown. No much larger clone is present one base from it, and per-base qualities are unavailable. The immunoSEQ Assay, a bias-controlled multiplex PCR, was used to amplify TCRbeta CDR3 regions from genomic DNA. Per the source publication's procedure: Nucleated cell counts per sample were estimated from amplification of reference gene primers within the assay. Sequence reads were collapsed and filtered to measure the absolute abundance of every unique TCRbeta CDR3 rearrangement. For each sample, productive Simpson clonality was calculated as the square root of Simpson's diversity index across productive rearrangements. TCRdb took over this immuneACCESS table, retaining in-frame rearrangements with V and J assigned. Such tables are incomplete; in checked studies, under half of the missing clones stem from an unresolved V gene, and the remainder is unexplained. V and J calls and clone size come straight from that table; D and trimming were deduced from the DNA. The sample records approximately 210,000 clones, about 90% of which are singletons. More than 0.95% of the sample lies in the top ten.

The V gene is TRBV2 and the J gene is TRBJ2-7; there is no confident call for the D gene. Material for sequencing was peripheral blood. This receptor was identified in a man aged 30 to 39 with acute or convalescent COVID-19. In nucleotides, the sequence is TGTGCCAGCAGTTACAGCCACGAGCAGTACTTC. Translated, this gives CASSYSHEQYF.